This TCR beta chain emerged from a study of cytomegalovirus exposure and HLA in healthy donors. 13 Jbeta primers and 60 Vbeta primers were used for the PCR. Libraries were prepared by immunoSEQ multiplex PCR; TCRdb keeps only in-frame clonotypes and omits some of them. The profile covers 95,000 to 100,000 clones, with roughly 82% appearing a single time and more than 9% taken by the ten largest. This clone has only a few counts. V lost 8 bases, J lost 4 bases, and 7 bases stayed unmatched. Germline V CDR1 and CDR2: MNHEY, SVGAGI. The length of the CDR3 is 15 residues. The sequencing sample was made of PBMCs. The chain carries TRBV6-5 and TRBJ2-7; 14 bases fit TRBD2. The receptor was derived from a man aged 45-65 years in good health and CMV-seronegative. The CDR3 here is CASLPGLAGEYEQYF. CDR3 nucleotides: TGTGCCAGCCTACCGGGACTAGCGGGAGAGTACGAGCAGTACTTC.